The source of this TCR beta chain is a study of PD-L1 blockade in urothelial cancer. The wider study: Each patient had 0 to 3 earlier chemotherapy regimens. Investigators checked blood 3 weeks (second dose) and 6 weeks after treatment start. Reported median T cell count for blood samples was 130,000 to 150,000.

Spiking each PCR with synthetic TCR analog templates was performed. TCRdb's table, derived via immunoSEQ multiplex PCR, lists solely in-frame clones and lacks some. The sample contains tens of thousands of clones, around 81% of which appear only once. The CDR3 loop spans 15 amino acids. V was shortened by 0 bases and J by 4 bases, with 11 bases between the two germline ends. Germline values: CDR1 SGHRS, CDR2 YFSETQ. Time point defined: pretreatment peripheral blood. The starting material was PBMCs, obtained around atezolizumab (anti-PD-L1) treatment. This chain uses TRBV5-1 with TRBJ2-1; maybe TRBD2 (6 bases). This receptor was taken from a man in his forties or fifties with urothelial cancer. In DNA form, the CDR3 reads TGCGCCAGCAGCTTGGTAACTAGCAGATACAATGAGCAGTTCTTC. Its translation: CASSLVTSRYNEQFF.